This note documents a single T cell receptor beta chain sequence. The antigen remains unidentified. Treatment reported: roughly 10-day PBMC culture with coronavirus spike peptide pools or control peptides (ViraFEST assay). V lost 3 bases and J 4 bases, leaving 13 bases between the germline ends. The CDR3 covers 14 residues. Germline values: CDR1 SGHDT, CDR2 YYEEEE. The data were obtained in a study of vaccination and CD4 T cells after COVID-19. Points from the study as a whole: Analysis of convalescent patients found that 304 of 307 vaccine-specific clones were spike mono-reactive.

Researchers used the Oncomine TCR Beta short-read assay to sequence DNA from cultured CD4+ T cells. TCRdb redid the calling of the PCR reads with MiXCR, one entry per CDR3 protein. The sample holds more than 13,000 distinct CDR3 sequences, 21% seen once. V usage is TRBV5-6 and J usage is TRBJ1-1; a weak D match, TRBD1 (6 bases). Here the sequenced sample was CD4+ T cells from blood, cultured in vitro, taken before SARS-CoV-2 vaccination. This receptor was taken from a human donor who received a COVID-19 vaccine. The CDR3 here is CASSSPGAGTEAFF. CDR3 sequence (DNA): TGTGCCAGCAGCTCCCCGGGGGCAGGCACTGAAGCTTTCTTT. Filled out from reference TRBV5-6 and TRBJ1-1, the complete variable domain reads DAGVTQSPTHLIKTRGQQVTLRCSPKSGHDTVSWYQQALGQGPQFIFQYYEEEERQRGNFPDRFSGHQFPNYSSELNVNALLLGDSALYLCASSSPGAGTEAFFGQGTRLTVV.